These 4 T cell receptor beta chains came from one sample sequenced in a study of shared clonotypes between healthy human individuals. TCRdb's copy holds only in-frame clones and misses some; the assay was immunoSEQ multiplex PCR. The sample yields hundreds of thousands of clones, almost 95% seen once. CD45RO-negative CD8 cells positively selected for CCR7 made up the naive population, which excluded terminally differentiated effector memory CD45RA+ cells. The sequenced sample consisted of naive CD8+ T cells sorted from blood. The receptors come from a man aged 25-45 years in good health.

This chain links TRBV9 with TRBJ1-1; TRBD1 agrees at 9 bases. The CDR3 is made up of 14 amino acids. Trimming took 7 bases from V and 6 from J; bases not matched to a gene: 10. Germline V lookup: CDR1 SGDLS, CDR2 YYNGEE. This chain's CDR3 is CASGPRDRVSEAFF. In DNA form, the CDR3 reads TGTGCCAGCGGACCGAGGGACAGGGTCTCTGAAGCTTTCTTT.

The V and J genes are TRBV7-9 and TRBJ2-7; D is ambiguous. Germline V CDR1 and CDR2: SEHNR, FQNEAQ (reference sequence). There are 13 residues in the CDR3. V was cut by 5 bases and J by 7 bases, with 15 bases left in between. The CDR3 reads CASSPRGFGEQYF. DNA of the CDR3: TGTGCCAGCAGCCCAAGAGGTTTCGGGGAGCAGTACTTC.

The chain uses TRBV13 and TRBJ1-4; TRBD1 agrees at 10 bases. Trimming removed 3 bases from V and 8 bases from J; junction bases left unmatched: 6. This CDR3 contains 15 residues. The V gene's germline CDR1 is PRHDT and CDR2 FYEKMQ (reference sequence). CDR3 DNA sequence: TGTGCCAGCAGCTTTGGGACAGGGGCCCGGGAAAAACTGTTTTTT. Its translation is CASSFGTGAREKLFF. The variable domain in full, completed from reference TRBV13 and TRBJ1-4, reads AAGVIQSPRHLIKEKRETATLKCYPIPRHDTVYWYQQGPGQDPQFLISFYEKMQSDKGSIPDRFSAQQFSDYHSELNMSSLELGDSALYFCASSFGTGAREKLFFGSGTQLSVL.

The V call is TRBV27, the J call TRBJ2-7; 9 bases are shared with TRBD1. Germline CDR1 and CDR2: MNHEY and SMNVEV (reference sequence). Unmatched junction bases numbered 5, after V lost 6 bases and J lost 2 bases. The CDR3 sequence is 14 residues long. CDR3 nucleotide sequence: TGTGCCAGCAGATACGGGACAGGGACCTACGAGCAGTACTTC. Translated, it gives CASRYGTGTYEQYF.